The present T cell receptor beta chain was sequenced within a study of identical twins. The study's findings and limits: Out-of-frame alpha sequences common to twins exhibited a surplus of low generation probability.

This clonotype was detected only a few times. Its specificity is not known. Template switching (which added a universal primer site) was used, and cDNA carried unique molecular identifiers. TCRdb called the 5' RACE reads again in MiXCR, with one record for every CDR3 protein. This sample yields 1.5 million to 2 million distinct CDR3 sequences, of which about 32% are seen a single time; 0.25% to 0.3% belongs to the top ten. The CDR3 is made up of 13 amino acids. The V gene's germline CDR1 is ENHRY and CDR2 SYGVKD. V was clipped by 3 bases and J by 4 bases, with 9 bases between them. This TCR was sampled from a newborn girl in good health. The genes are TRBV10-3 and TRBJ1-2, with D possibly TRBD1 on 6 matching bases. The sequenced sample was cord blood. The CDR3 sequence is CAISDQGSYGYTF. The CDR3 nucleotides are TGTGCCATCAGTGACCAGGGGAGCTATGGCTACACCTTC.